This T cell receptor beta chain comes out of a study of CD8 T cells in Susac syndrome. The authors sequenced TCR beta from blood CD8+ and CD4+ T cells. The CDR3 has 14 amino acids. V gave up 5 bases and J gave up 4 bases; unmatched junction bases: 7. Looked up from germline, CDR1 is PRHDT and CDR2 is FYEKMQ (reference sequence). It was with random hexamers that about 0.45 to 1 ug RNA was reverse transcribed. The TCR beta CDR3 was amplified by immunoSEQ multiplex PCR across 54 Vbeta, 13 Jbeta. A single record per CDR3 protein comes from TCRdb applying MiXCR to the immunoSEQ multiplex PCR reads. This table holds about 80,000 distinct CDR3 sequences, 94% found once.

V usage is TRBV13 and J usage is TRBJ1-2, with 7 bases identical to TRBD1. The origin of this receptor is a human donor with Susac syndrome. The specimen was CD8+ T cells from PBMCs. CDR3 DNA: TGTGCCAGCAGCCACGACAGGGTTGGCTATGGCTACACCTTC. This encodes CASSHDRVGYGYTF.